This T cell receptor beta chain was captured in a study of T-cell memory formation after mild COVID-19. Comments on this clonotype: What it recognizes is unknown.

TCRdb ran MiXCR on the 5' RACE reads and lists one entry per CDR3 protein. The sample shows fewer than 650,000 distinct CDR3 sequences, roughly 17% of them seen only once. The study's findings and limits: Confirmation was lacking for SARS-CoV-2 specificity of second-wave clones that peaked on day 37.

This CDR3 has 16 residues. V shed 3 bases, J shed 8 bases, and the junction held 10 bases outside the gene matches. The chain employs TRBV12-3 or TRBV12-4 and TRBJ2-1, with 10 bases that match TRBD2. The specimen sequenced was PBMCs or a T cell subset sorted from them (not recorded which). This TCR came from an adult woman who had mild COVID-19 (a few samples of this study predate the infection). Cell type and time point are not known. For the CDR3, the DNA is TGTGCCAGCAGTTTTCAGCGGGGGGGACCCTTGGATGAGCAGTTCTTC. This sequence encodes CASSFQRGGPLDEQFF.